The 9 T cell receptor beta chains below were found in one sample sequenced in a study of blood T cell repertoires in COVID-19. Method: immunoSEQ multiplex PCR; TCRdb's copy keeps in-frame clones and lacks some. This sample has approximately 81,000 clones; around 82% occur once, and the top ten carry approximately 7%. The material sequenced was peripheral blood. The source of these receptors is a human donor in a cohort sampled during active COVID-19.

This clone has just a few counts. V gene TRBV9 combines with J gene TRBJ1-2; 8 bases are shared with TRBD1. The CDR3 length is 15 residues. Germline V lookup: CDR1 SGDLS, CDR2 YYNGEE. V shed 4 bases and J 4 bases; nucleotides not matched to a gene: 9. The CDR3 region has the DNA TGTGCCAGCAGCCCTGAAGGACAGGGTGCCTATGGCTACACCTTC. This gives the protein CASSPEGQGAYGYTF.

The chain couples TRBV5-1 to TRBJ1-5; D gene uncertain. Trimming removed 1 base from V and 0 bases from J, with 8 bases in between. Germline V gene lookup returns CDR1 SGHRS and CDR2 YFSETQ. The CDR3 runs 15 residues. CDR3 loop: CASSLTGNSNQPQHF. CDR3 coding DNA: TGCGCCAGCAGCTTGACGGGTAATAGCAATCAGCCCCAGCATTTT.

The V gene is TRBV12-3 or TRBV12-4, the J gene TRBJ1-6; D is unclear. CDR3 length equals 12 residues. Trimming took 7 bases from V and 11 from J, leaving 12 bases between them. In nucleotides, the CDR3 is TGTGCCAGCACGGCGGGGTCCACACCCCTCCACTTT. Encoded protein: CASTAGSTPLHF.

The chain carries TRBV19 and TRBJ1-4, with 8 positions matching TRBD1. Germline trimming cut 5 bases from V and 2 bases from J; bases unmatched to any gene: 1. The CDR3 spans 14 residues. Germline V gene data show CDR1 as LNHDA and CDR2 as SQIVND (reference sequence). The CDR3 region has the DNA TGTGCCAGTAGTCGGACAGGGACTAATGAAAAACTGTTTTTT. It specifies CASSRTGTNEKLFF.

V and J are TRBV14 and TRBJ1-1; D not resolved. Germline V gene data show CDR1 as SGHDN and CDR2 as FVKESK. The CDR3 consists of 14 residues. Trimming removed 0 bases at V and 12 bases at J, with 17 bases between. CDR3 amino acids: CASSQDRHPEGSFF. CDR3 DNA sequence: TGTGCCAGCAGCCAAGATAGACATCCTGAGGGATCTTTCTTT.

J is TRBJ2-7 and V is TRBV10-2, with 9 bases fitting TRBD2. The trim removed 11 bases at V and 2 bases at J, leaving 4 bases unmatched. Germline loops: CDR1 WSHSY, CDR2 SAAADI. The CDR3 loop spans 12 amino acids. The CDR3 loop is CAAGGHTYEQYF. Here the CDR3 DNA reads TGCGCCGCGGGAGGGCATACCTACGAGCAGTACTTC.

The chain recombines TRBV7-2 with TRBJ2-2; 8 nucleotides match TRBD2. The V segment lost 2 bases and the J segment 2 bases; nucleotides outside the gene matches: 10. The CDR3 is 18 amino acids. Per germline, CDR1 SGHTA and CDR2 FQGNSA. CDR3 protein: CASSLLSFSGTNTGELFF. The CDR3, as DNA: TGTGCCAGCAGCTTACTCTCCTTTAGCGGGACTAACACCGGGGAGCTGTTTTTT. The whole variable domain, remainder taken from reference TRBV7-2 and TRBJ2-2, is GAGVSQSPSNKVTEKGKDVELRCDPISGHTALYWYRQSLGQGLEFLIYFQGNSAPDKSGLPSDRFSAERTGGSVSTLTIQRTQQEDSAVYLCASSLLSFSGTNTGELFFGEGSRLTVL.

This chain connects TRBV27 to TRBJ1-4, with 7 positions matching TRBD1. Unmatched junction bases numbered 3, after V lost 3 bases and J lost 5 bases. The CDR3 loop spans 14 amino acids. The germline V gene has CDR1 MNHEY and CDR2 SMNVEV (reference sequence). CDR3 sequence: CASSLGQRNEKLFF. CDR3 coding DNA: TGTGCCAGCAGTTTGGGACAGCGGAATGAAAAACTGTTTTTT.

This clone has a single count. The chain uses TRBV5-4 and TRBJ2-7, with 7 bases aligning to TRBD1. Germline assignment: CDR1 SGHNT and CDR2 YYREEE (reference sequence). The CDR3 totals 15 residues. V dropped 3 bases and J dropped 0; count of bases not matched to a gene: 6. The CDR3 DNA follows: TGTGCCAGCAGCTCCCAAGACAGGGACTCCTACGAGCAGTACTTC. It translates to CASSSQDRDSYEQYF.